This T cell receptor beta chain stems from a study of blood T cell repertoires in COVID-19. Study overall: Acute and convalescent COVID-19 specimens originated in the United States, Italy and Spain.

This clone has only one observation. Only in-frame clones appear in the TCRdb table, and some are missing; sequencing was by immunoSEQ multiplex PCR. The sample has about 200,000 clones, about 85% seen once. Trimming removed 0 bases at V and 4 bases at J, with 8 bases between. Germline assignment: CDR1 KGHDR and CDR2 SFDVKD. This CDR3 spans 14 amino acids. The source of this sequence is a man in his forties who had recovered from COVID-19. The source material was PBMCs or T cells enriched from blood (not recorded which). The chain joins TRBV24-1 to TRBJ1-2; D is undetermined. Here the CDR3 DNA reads TGTGCCACCAGTGATTTGGGACTTAGCTATGGCTACACCTTC. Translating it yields CATSDLGLSYGYTF.